A selection of T cell receptor beta chains follows, all from one sample in a study of cytomegalovirus exposure and HLA in healthy donors. Sequencing was performed with immunoSEQ multiplex PCR; in TCRdb, only in-frame clones are kept and a portion is missing. This sample has about 150,000 clones; 60% to 80% occur once, and the top ten carry 1.5% to 2%. The source material was PBMCs. The source of these receptors is a woman in her 30s in good health and CMV-seronegative. The CDR3 runs from the conserved cysteine through the conserved F or W. A D gene is named only where the DNA matches it firmly. The listing skips clone size in some rows; elsewhere it reads once, few, many or a size class.

D	length	size	V	J	CDR3	DNA
TRBD1	13	.	TRBV5-1	TRBJ2-7	CASRTSGGNEQYF	TGCGCCAGCAGGACCTCAGGGGGCAACGAGCAGTACTTC
.	14	.	TRBV7-2	TRBJ1-5	CASSLGTGNQPQHF	TGTGCCAGCAGCTTAGGAACAGGGAATCAGCCCCAGCATTTT
TRBD2	17	few	TRBV5-1	TRBJ2-5	CASSSFALAGVQETQYF	TGCGCCAGCAGCTCCTTCGCACTAGCGGGGGTCCAGGAGACCCAGTACTTC
.	17	.	TRBV5-1	TRBJ1-2	CASSLITLTPTSYGYTF	TGCGCCAGCAGCTTAATCACCCTGACACCCACCAGCTATGGCTACACCTTC
.	13	.	TRBV6-1	TRBJ1-2	CASSGTANYGYTF	TGTGCCAGCAGTGGGACAGCTAACTATGGCTACACCTTC
.	14	once	TRBV11-2	TRBJ1-2	CASSLTVSGNGYTF	TGTGCCAGCAGCTTAACGGTTTCGGGGAATGGCTACACCTTC
TRBD1	16	.	TRBV5-1	TRBJ1-1	CASSSLRTGKDTEAFF	TGCGCCAGCAGCTCACTCCGGACAGGGAAGGACACTGAAGCTTTCTTT
TRBD1	14	few	TRBV7-8	TRBJ2-7	CASSSHRGQDEQYF	TGTGCCAGCAGCTCTCACAGGGGCCAAGACGAGCAGTACTTC
TRBD1	16	.	TRBV18	TRBJ1-6	CASSLDYRGRDSPLHF	TGTGCCAGCTCACTCGATTACAGGGGCAGGGATTCACCCCTCCACTTT
TRBD1	15	.	TRBV7-3	TRBJ1-2	CASSPSDRGRAGYTF	TGTGCCAGCAGCCCTTCGGACAGGGGGCGAGCAGGCTACACCTTC
.	13	.	TRBV5-1	TRBJ2-7	CASSPTSSYEQYF	TGCGCCAGCAGCCCGACTAGCTCCTACGAGCAGTACTTC
.	15	.	TRBV9	TRBJ1-4	CASSASIQGNEKLFF	TGTGCCAGCAGCGCGTCAATTCAGGGGAATGAAAAACTGTTTTTT
.	15	few	TRBV5-8	TRBJ1-3	CASSFGVSSGNTIYF	TGTGCCAGCAGTTTTGGAGTGAGCTCTGGAAACACCATATATTTT
.	16	.	TRBV5-6	TRBJ1-3	CASSFRTGLSGNTIYF	TGTGCCAGCAGCTTCCGGACCGGACTCTCTGGAAACACCATATATTTT
.	12	.	TRBV29-1	TRBJ2-2	CSVRGNTGELFF	TGCAGCGTAAGGGGAAACACCGGGGAGCTGTTTTTT
.	14	.	TRBV6-5	TRBJ1-6	CASSGQFPNSPLHF	TGTGCCAGCAGCGGACAGTTCCCGAATTCACCCCTCCACTTT
TRBD1	18	.	TRBV9	TRBJ1-3	CASSVGSGQGSSGNTIYF	TGTGCCAGCAGCGTAGGTAGCGGACAGGGAAGCTCTGGAAACACCATATATTTT
.	13	.	TRBV6-5	TRBJ1-1	CASSRTSNTEAFF	TGTGCCAGCAGTCGCACATCGAACACTGAAGCTTTCTTT
.	15	.	TRBV7-2	TRBJ1-1	CASSAAGQKNTEAFF	TGTGCCAGCAGCGCAGCCGGACAGAAGAACACTGAAGCTTTCTTT
.	12	once	TRBV2	TRBJ1-3	CASRDGGRAIYF	TGTGCCAGCAGGGACGGGGGGCGAGCCATATATTTT
.	15	.	TRBV2	TRBJ1-5	CASSEDRLSNQPQHF	TGTGCCAGCAGTGAAGACAGGTTAAGCAATCAGCCCCAGCATTTT
.	15	.	TRBV9	TRBJ2-7	CASSAKRDLEYEQYF	TGTGCCAGCAGCGCCAAAAGGGACTTAGAGTACGAGCAGTACTTC
.	14	.	TRBV6-1	TRBJ2-1	CASRVQGLWNEQFF	TGTGCCAGCAGGGTCCAGGGGTTGTGGAATGAGCAGTTCTTC
.	12	.	TRBV9	TRBJ1-2	CASSPTLGLRSF	TGTGCCAGCAGCCCAACCCTGGGACTCCGCTCGTTC
TRBD1	13	.	TRBV5-1	TRBJ1-1	CASSLGTGTEAFF	TGCGCCAGCAGCTTGGGGACAGGGACTGAAGCTTTCTTT
TRBD1	15	.	TRBV6-1	TRBJ1-2	CASSMTGGVYYGYTF	TGTGCCAGCAGCATGACAGGGGGCGTATACTATGGCTACACCTTC
.	15	few	TRBV5-1	TRBJ2-5	CASSLGEGFQETQYF	TGCGCCAGCAGCCTAGGGGAAGGGTTCCAAGAGACCCAGTACTTC
.	13	.	TRBV5-1	TRBJ1-2	CASSFSLDYGYTF	TGCGCCAGCAGCTTTTCTCTAGATTATGGCTACACCTTC
TRBD2	16	.	TRBV7-3	TRBJ2-3	CASSHSGGGFTDTQYF	TGTGCCAGCAGTCATAGCGGGGGCGGATTTACAGATACGCAGTATTTT
TRBD1	15	.	TRBV7-2	TRBJ2-5	CASSLTGLPGETQYF	TGTGCCAGCAGCTTGACAGGGCTCCCTGGAGAGACCCAGTACTTC
.	13	once	TRBV6-5	TRBJ2-7	CASSEAGSRAQYF	TGTGCCAGCAGTGAAGCGGGCAGCCGGGCTCAGTACTTC
.	16	.	TRBV7-9	TRBJ1-2	CASSFSGNGLVYGYTF	TGTGCCAGCAGCTTCAGCGGTAACGGACTAGTCTATGGCTACACCTTC
.	14	.	TRBV29-1	TRBJ1-2	CSVDPTVGAYGYTF	TGCAGCGTTGATCCGACGGTCGGAGCGTATGGCTACACCTTC
.	12	.	TRBV7-9	TRBJ1-1	CASSLGQPEAFF	TGTGCCAGCAGCTTAGGACAGCCTGAAGCTTTCTTT
.	14	.	TRBV19	TRBJ1-5	CASKSGQSNQPQHF	TGTGCCTCCAAATCCGGACAGAGTAATCAGCCCCAGCATTTT
.	17	.	TRBV6-1	TRBJ2-1	CASSDQPGWASRNEQFF	TGTGCCAGCAGTGACCAGCCGGGGTGGGCCAGTAGGAATGAGCAGTTCTTC
.	15	.	TRBV4-2	TRBJ1-1	CASSHRQPSNTEAFF	TGTGCCAGCAGCCACCGACAGCCATCGAACACTGAAGCTTTCTTT
.	13	.	TRBV5-4	TRBJ1-2	CASSRPTGDGYTF	TGTGCCAGCAGCCGCCCGACAGGAGATGGCTACACCTTC
.	14	.	TRBV2	TRBJ1-5	CASSVGQLNQPQHF	TGTGCCAGCAGTGTTGGACAGTTGAATCAGCCCCAGCATTTT
.	12	.	TRBV19	TRBJ1-2	CASRRTDYGYTF	TGTGCCAGCAGGAGGACGGACTATGGCTACACCTTC
.	14	once	TRBV6-1	TRBJ1-5	CASSDGQAYQPQHF	TGTGCCAGCAGTGATGGGCAGGCATATCAGCCCCAGCATTTT
.	14	.	TRBV7-9	TRBJ1-1	CASSRGEYVTEAFF	TGTGCCAGCAGCCGCGGGGAATATGTCACTGAAGCTTTCTTT
.	13	.	TRBV2	TRBJ1-4	CASEQDGLEKLFF	TGTGCCAGCGAACAGGACGGCCTTGAAAAACTGTTTTTT
TRBD1	15	.	TRBV10-2	TRBJ1-2	CASSESTGYPDGYTF	TGCGCCAGCAGTGAGTCGACAGGGTACCCCGATGGCTACACCTTC
.	16	.	TRBV15	TRBJ2-3	CATSSPQGGRTDTQYF	TGTGCCACCAGCAGCCCACAGGGAGGGAGAACAGATACGCAGTATTTT
TRBD1	13	.	TRBV5-4	TRBJ1-1	CASSLEDRGEAFF	TGTGCCAGCAGCTTGGAGGACAGGGGAGAAGCTTTCTTT
TRBD2	15	.	TRBV4-1	TRBJ2-2	CASSPYRTSSGELFF	TGCGCCAGCAGCCCGTACCGGACTAGTTCGGGGGAGCTGTTTTTT
.	17	few	TRBV5-1	TRBJ1-1	CASSHGRRGSWRTEAFF	TGCGCCAGCAGCCATGGCCGTCGGGGAAGTTGGCGCACTGAAGCTTTCTTT